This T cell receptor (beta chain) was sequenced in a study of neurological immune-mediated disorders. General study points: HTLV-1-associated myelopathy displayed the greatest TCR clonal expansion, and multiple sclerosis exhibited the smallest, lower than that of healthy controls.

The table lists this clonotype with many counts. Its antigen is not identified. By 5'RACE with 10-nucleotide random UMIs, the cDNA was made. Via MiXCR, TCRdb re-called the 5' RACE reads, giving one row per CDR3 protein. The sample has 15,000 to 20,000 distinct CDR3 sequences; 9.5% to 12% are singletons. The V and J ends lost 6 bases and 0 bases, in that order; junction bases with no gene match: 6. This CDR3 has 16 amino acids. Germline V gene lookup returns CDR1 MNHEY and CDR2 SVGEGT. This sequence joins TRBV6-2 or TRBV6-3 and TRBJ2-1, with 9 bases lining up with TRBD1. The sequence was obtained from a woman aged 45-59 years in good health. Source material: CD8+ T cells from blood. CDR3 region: CASRTQGASSYNEQFF. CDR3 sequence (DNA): TGTGCCAGCAGAACACAGGGGGCGAGCTCCTACAATGAGCAGTTCTTC.